This TCR beta chain appears in the sequencing data of a study of beta chain features in type 1 diabetes. A single heparinised blood sample, averaging approximately 100 mL, was obtained per donor. A sort by CD45RO/CCR7/CD25/CD127/CD95/CD27 yielded CD4+ naive, central memory, regulatory and stem cell-like memory cells. Expressed TCRB transcripts got sequenced, as all isolated RNA was reverse transcribed. Clones were sequenced by immunoSEQ multiplex PCR, and TCRdb holds only the in-frame ones, with some missing. The sample includes some 280,000 clones, approximately 15% of them seen just once. On this clone itself: The antigen remains unidentified.

The CDR3 has 14 amino acids. Germline assignment: CDR1 MDHEN and CDR2 SYDVKM. Trimming pared 6 bases from V and 5 bases from J, leaving 16 bases between. Study outcomes and limitations: The naive, central memory and Treg TCRB repertoires of patients appeared to be more similar to one another than those of healthy donors. TCRB CDR3s were moderately but significantly shorter in Type 1 diabetes patients in all four CD4+ subsets. HLA influence on TCRB rearrangement stayed unresolved here.

Sequenced: naive CD4+ T cells from blood. The sequence derives from a man aged 25-45 years with type 1 diabetes. The V and J genes are TRBV28 and TRBJ1-2, with unresolved D. The chain's CDR3 is CASRSGARTYGYTF. CDR3 DNA sequence: TGTGCCAGCAGATCAGGAGCCCGGACTTATGGCTACACCTTC.